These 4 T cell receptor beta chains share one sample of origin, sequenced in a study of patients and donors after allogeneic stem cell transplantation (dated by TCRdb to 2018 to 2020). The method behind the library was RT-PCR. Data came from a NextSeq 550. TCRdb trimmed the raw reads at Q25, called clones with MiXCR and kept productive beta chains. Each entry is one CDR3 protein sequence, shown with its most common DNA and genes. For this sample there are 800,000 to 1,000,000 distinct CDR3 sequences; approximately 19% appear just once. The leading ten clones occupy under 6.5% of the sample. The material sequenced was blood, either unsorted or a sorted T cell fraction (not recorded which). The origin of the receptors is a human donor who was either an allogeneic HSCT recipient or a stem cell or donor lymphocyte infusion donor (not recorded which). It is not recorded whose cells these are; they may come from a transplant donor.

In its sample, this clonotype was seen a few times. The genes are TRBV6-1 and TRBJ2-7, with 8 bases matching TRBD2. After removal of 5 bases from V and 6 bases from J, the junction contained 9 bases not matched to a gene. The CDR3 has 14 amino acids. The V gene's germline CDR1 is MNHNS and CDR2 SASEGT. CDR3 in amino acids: CASSQAAGGAEQYF. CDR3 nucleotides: TGTGCCAGCAGTCAGGCCGCGGGGGGCGCCGAGCAGTACTTC.

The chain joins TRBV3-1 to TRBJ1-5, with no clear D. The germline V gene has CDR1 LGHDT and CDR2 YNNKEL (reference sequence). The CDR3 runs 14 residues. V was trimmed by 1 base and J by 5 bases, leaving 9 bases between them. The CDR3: CASSQGGVHQPQHF. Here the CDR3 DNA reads TGTGCCAGCAGCCAAGGTGGGGTGCATCAGCCCCAGCATTTT.

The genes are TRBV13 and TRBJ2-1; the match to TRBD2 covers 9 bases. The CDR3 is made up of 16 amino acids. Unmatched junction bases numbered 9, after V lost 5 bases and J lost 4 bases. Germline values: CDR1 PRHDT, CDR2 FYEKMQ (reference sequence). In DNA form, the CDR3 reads TGTGCCAGCAGCCCGACGGCGGGGGGGAGTTACAATGAGCAGTTCTTC. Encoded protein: CASSPTAGGSYNEQFF.

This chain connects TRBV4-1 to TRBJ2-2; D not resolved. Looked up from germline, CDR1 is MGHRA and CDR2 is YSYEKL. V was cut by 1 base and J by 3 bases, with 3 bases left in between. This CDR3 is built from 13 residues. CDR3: CASSQVDTGELFF. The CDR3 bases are TGCGCCAGCAGCCAAGTCGACACCGGGGAGCTGTTTTTT.